Listed here are 23 T cell receptor beta chains from one sample, sequenced in a study of blood T cell repertoires in COVID-19. Some clones are missing from TCRdb's copy, which holds only in-frame ones; the method was immunoSEQ multiplex PCR. Of approximately 150,000 clones listed, around 91% are singletons. Sequenced sample: peripheral blood. The receptors here all came from a man aged 18 to 29 with COVID-19, enrolled during active disease.

This clone was seen only a few times. This chain uses TRBV12-2 with TRBJ2-7; the DNA was not compared with TRBD1, the D call given in the table. TRBV12-2 is a known pseudogene. The CDR3 covers 15 residues. CDR3 residues: CASRLLPGQIYEQYF. CDR3 nucleotides: TGTGCAAGTCGCTTACTACCGGGACAGATCTACGAGCAGTACTTC.

The genes are TRBV7-3 and TRBJ2-1, with TRBD1 matching 10 bases. The J segment lost 7 bases and the V segment lost 5 bases, leaving 8 bases of the junction unmatched. This CDR3 comprises 15 residues. CDR1 is SGHTA and CDR2 is FQGTGA in the germline V gene. The CDR3 sequence: CASSIDRGRWNEQFF. The CDR3 DNA sequence: TGTGCCAGCAGCATCGACAGGGGGCGTTGGAATGAGCAGTTCTTC.

V and J are TRBV7-2 and TRBJ1-3; the D is unclear. Trimming cost V 0 bases and J 6 bases, with 6 bases left between them. Germline CDR1 is SGHTA and CDR2 is FQGNSA. This CDR3 is 13 amino acids long. As DNA, the CDR3 is TGTGCCAGCAGCTTAGCGGGCGTAAACACCATATATTTT. This translates into CASSLAGVNTIYF.

V usage is TRBV27 and J usage is TRBJ2-6; 9 bases are shared with TRBD1. The CDR3 has 17 residues. CDR1 is MNHEY, CDR2 SMNVEV, per germline (reference sequence). With 7 bases clipped from V and 1 base from J, the junction kept 8 bases outside the gene matches. The CDR3 loop is CASTRTGAISGANVLTF. The CDR3, as DNA: TGTGCCAGCACCAGGACAGGGGCGATTTCTGGGGCCAACGTCCTGACTTTC. The full variable domain, its missing parts supplied by reference TRBV27 and TRBJ2-6, is EAQVTQNPRYLITVTGKKLTVTCSQNMNHEYMSWYRQDPGLGLRQIYYSMNVEVTDKGDVPEGYKVSRKEKRNFPLILESPSPNQTSLYFCASTRTGAISGANVLTFGAGSRLTVL.

V usage is TRBV6-6 and J usage is TRBJ1-5; no clear D. Germline V gene lookup returns CDR1 MNHNY and CDR2 SVGAGI (reference sequence). CDR3 length equals 16 residues. V was clipped by 5 bases and J by 1 base, with 15 bases between them. The CDR3 nucleotides read TGTGCCAGCAGTACCCAGATCAGCAGGAGCAATCAGCCCCAGCATTTT. Translated: CASSTQISRSNQPQHF.

The chain employs TRBV4-1 and TRBJ1-3, with D perhaps TRBD1 (5 bases). CDR1 MGHRA and CDR2 YSYEKL come from the germline V gene. The CDR3 sequence is 15 residues long. V shed 3 bases and J shed 0 bases, with 9 bases lying between them. This chain's CDR3 is CASSHPRASGNTIYF. The CDR3, as DNA: TGCGCCAGCAGCCATCCCAGGGCCTCTGGAAACACCATATATTTT.

This chain connects TRBV5-6 to TRBJ2-1; D gene ambiguous. The length of the CDR3 is 15 residues. Per germline, CDR1 SGHDT and CDR2 YYEEEE. Trimming removed 4 bases from V and 0 bases from J, with 11 bases in between. In DNA, the CDR3 is TGTGCCAGCAGCCAGGCCAGTAACTCCTACAATGAGCAGTTCTTC. As protein: CASSQASNSYNEQFF.

The V call is TRBV12-5, the J call TRBJ1-1; 7 bases match TRBD1. Germline assignment: CDR1 LGHNT and CDR2 FRNRAP. The CDR3 spans 17 residues. J lost 0 bases, V lost 1 base, and 8 bases had no gene match. The CDR3 loop is CASGLGGQSVMNTEAFF. The CDR3 DNA follows: TGTGCTAGTGGTTTGGGGGGACAGTCCGTCATGAACACTGAAGCTTTCTTT.

The J gene is TRBJ1-5, the V gene TRBV5-3; unclear D gene. TRBV5-3 is an ORF for which the function is uncertain. Trimming stripped 0 bases from V and 4 bases from J, with 8 bases between. The CDR3 length is 14 residues. Here the CDR3 DNA reads TGTGCCAGAAGCTTGGGGACGGGAAATCAGCCCCAGCATTTT. This sequence encodes CARSLGTGNQPQHF.

The chain recombines TRBV18 with TRBJ2-7; tentatively, D is TRBD2 (6 bases). Trimming removed 5 bases at V and 6 bases at J, with 20 bases between. The length of the CDR3 is 15 residues. Germline V gene data show CDR1 as KGHSH and CDR2 as LQKENI. This CDR3 is CASSARASEGSEQYF. Here the CDR3 DNA reads TGTGCCAGCTCAGCCCGGGCCTCGGAGGGGAGCGAGCAGTACTTC.

CDR3 region: CASSLVWGQLNTEAFF. CDR3 nucleotide sequence: TGTGCCAGCAGCTTAGTATGGGGACAGCTCAACACTGAAGCTTTCTTT. This chain links TRBV11-2 with TRBJ1-1, with 7 bases identical to TRBD1. Germline V gene lookup returns CDR1 SGHAT and CDR2 FQNNGV. The CDR3 runs to 16 residues. Unmatched junction bases numbered 7, after V lost 1 base and J lost 2 bases.

The chain joins TRBV28 to TRBJ1-5, with D possibly matching TRBD1 (6 bases). This CDR3 is built from 14 residues. V lost 4 bases and J lost 2, with 9 bases in between. CDR1 and CDR2 from the germline V gene are MDHEN and SYDVKM. In DNA, the CDR3 is TGTGCCAGCAGTTGGGACAACCGCAATCAGCCCCAGCATTTT. Translated: CASSWDNRNQPQHF.

V gene TRBV19 combines with J gene TRBJ2-2, with unresolved D. The CDR3 extends over 15 amino acids. In germline, CDR1 is LNHDA, CDR2 SQIVND (reference sequence). The V end lost 5 bases, the J end lost 1 base, and 11 bases lay between the germline ends. CDR3 bases: TGTGCCAGTAGTTATCCAGCAGGGAACACCGGGGAGCTGTTTTTT. Protein sequence: CASSYPAGNTGELFF.

This rearrangement joins TRBV5-6 to TRBJ2-2; D uncertain. Germline V CDR1 and CDR2: SGHDT, YYEEEE. Trimming cost V 4 bases and J 4 bases, with 8 bases left between them. The CDR3 extends over 13 amino acids. The CDR3 region has the DNA TGTGCCAGCAGCGTCGTTCTCACCGGGGAGCTGTTTTTT. Translating gives CASSVVLTGELFF. Filled out from reference TRBV5-6 and TRBJ2-2, the complete variable domain reads DAGVTQSPTHLIKTRGQQVTLRCSPKSGHDTVSWYQQALGQGPQFIFQYYEEEERQRGNFPDRFSGHQFPNYSSELNVNALLLGDSALYLCASSVVLTGELFFGEGSRLTVL.

This chain uses TRBV18 with TRBJ2-5; D is perhaps TRBD2 (6 bases). Germline V gives CDR1 KGHSH, CDR2 LQKENI. The germline V and J ends were trimmed by 2 bases and 2 bases, with 9 bases remaining between them. The CDR3 runs to 14 residues. DNA for the CDR3: TGTGCCAGCTCACCAGGGACTCAGCAAGAGACCCAGTACTTC. Translation: CASSPGTQQETQYF.

This clone was counted a single time. V is TRBV24-1 and J is TRBJ2-3; D gene uncertain. The CDR3 spans 14 residues. Germline assignment: CDR1 KGHDR and CDR2 SFDVKD. The V and J ends lost 5 bases and 4 bases respectively, with 12 bases between them. CDR3 sequence: CATSGPKFADTQYF. The CDR3 DNA reads as TGTGCCACCAGTGGTCCTAAGTTCGCAGATACGCAGTATTTT.

J is TRBJ1-2 and V is TRBV15; D may be TRBD1 (5 bases). Germline values: CDR1 LNHNV, CDR2 YYDKDF (reference sequence). The CDR3 runs to 16 residues. V lost 4 bases, J lost 8 bases, and 23 bases lay in between. The CDR3 sequence is CATSIGQGTIAEGYTF. For the CDR3, the DNA is TGTGCCACCAGCATCGGGCAGGGTACCATCGCGGAGGGCTACACCTTC. The whole variable domain, remainder taken from reference TRBV15 and TRBJ1-2, is DAMVIQNPRYQVTQFGKPVTLSCSQTLNHNVMYWYQQKSSQAPKLLFHYYDKDFNNEADTPDNFQSRRPNTSFCFLDIRSPGLGDTAMYLCATSIGQGTIAEGYTFGSGTRLTVV.

This clone was found a few times. The chain employs TRBV5-4 and TRBJ2-7; the match to TRBD1 covers 8 bases. With V trimmed by 4 bases and J by 3 bases, 6 bases remained unmatched. The CDR3 totals 14 residues. Germline V CDR1 and CDR2: SGHNT, YYREEE (reference sequence). Here the CDR3 DNA reads TGTGCCAGCAGCGCCACAGGGGGAGACTACGAGCAGTACTTC. It yields the protein CASSATGGDYEQYF.

This clone was detected once. V and J are TRBV19 and TRBJ2-3, with 9 bases aligning to TRBD2. V was clipped by 3 bases and J by 7 bases; unmatched bases: 14. Germline V gene lookup returns CDR1 LNHDA and CDR2 SQIVND (reference sequence). The CDR3 covers 17 residues. The DNA of the CDR3 is TGTGCCAGTAGTATCTTTGCCCTAGCGGGGAGCAAGAATACGCAGTATTTT. It translates to CASSIFALAGSKNTQYF.

This clone was observed a handful of times. The CDR3 loop is CASSQAGRDSGNTIYF. DNA of the CDR3: TGCGCCAGCAGCCAAGCGGGGCGGGACTCTGGAAACACCATATATTTT. The J gene is TRBJ1-3, the V gene TRBV4-3, with D possibly being TRBD1 (5 bases). In germline, CDR1 is LGHNA, CDR2 YSLEER. V was pared by 1 base and J by 0 bases, with 10 bases between. The CDR3 has 16 amino acids.

The V call is TRBV5-1, the J call TRBJ2-7, with D perhaps TRBD1 (7 bases). V was shortened by 7 bases and J by 0 bases, with 14 bases between the two germline ends. The CDR3 totals 14 residues. Germline values: CDR1 SGHRS, CDR2 YFSETQ. The chain's CDR3 is CASHGGQSSYEQYF. The CDR3 DNA sequence: TGCGCCAGCCACGGGGGACAGAGCTCCTACGAGCAGTACTTC.

The rearrangement joins TRBV24-1 to TRBJ2-4, with TRBD2 matching 11 bases. Per germline, CDR1 KGHDR and CDR2 SFDVKD. Germline trimming cut 8 bases from V and 3 bases from J; bases unmatched to any gene: 5. The CDR3 has 15 residues. The CDR3 here is CATNTSGRIKNIQYF. The CDR3 DNA reads as TGTGCCACCAATACTAGCGGGAGAATCAAAAACATTCAGTACTTC.

V and J are TRBV11-3 and TRBJ2-1; D not certain. V was cut by 1 base and J by 3 bases, with 4 bases left in between. Germline-derived CDR1 and CDR2 are SGHNT and YENEEA. CDR3 size: 13 residues. CDR3 DNA sequence: TGTGCCAGCAGCTTAGGACTCTACAATGAGCAGTTCTTC. Translating gives CASSLGLYNEQFF.